What follows are 2 T cell receptor beta chains derived from one specimen sequenced in a study of cytomegalovirus exposure and HLA in healthy donors. The PCR employed 60 Vbeta primers together with 13 Jbeta primers. Sequencing used immunoSEQ multiplex PCR; TCRdb keeps in-frame clones, though not all of them. The profile shows a few hundred thousand clones, about 80% of them singletons. Sequenced material: PBMCs. The receptors were gathered from a woman aged 60-75 years in good health and CMV-seropositive.

The chain employs TRBV13 and TRBJ2-5; the D gene is possibly TRBD2 (5 bases). Trimming removed 5 bases at V and 4 bases at J, with 23 bases between. Germline CDR1 and CDR2: PRHDT and FYEKMQ (reference sequence). This CDR3 spans 17 amino acids. CDR3 coding DNA: TGTGCCAGCAGCCCCCGGGGTGAAGGGCTACGGGGAGAGACCCAGTACTTC. Amino acids: CASSPRGEGLRGETQYF.

The V call is TRBV5-1, the J call TRBJ2-5; 8 nucleotides align to TRBD1. V dropped 7 bases and J dropped 2; count of bases not matched to a gene: 7. CDR1 and CDR2 from the germline V gene are SGHRS and YFSETQ. The CDR3 is 14 residues long. The CDR3, as DNA: TGCGCCAGCTGGGACAGGAGAAGGCAAGAGACCCAGTACTTC. This gives the protein CASWDRRRQETQYF.